What follows are 13 T cell receptor beta chains derived from one specimen sequenced in a study of blood T cell repertoires in COVID-19. Sequencing used immunoSEQ multiplex PCR; TCRdb keeps in-frame clones, though not all of them. The sample gives 90,000 to 120,000 clones, approximately 88% of which show up once; 2% to 3% is in the top ten. The material sequenced was peripheral blood. The receptor source for this set is a human donor in a cohort sampled during active COVID-19.

The J gene is TRBJ1-6, the V gene TRBV21-1. TRBV21-1 is described as a pseudogene. The CDR3 contains 17 residues. CDR3 loop: CASSQRTEGPYNSPLHF. CDR3 coding DNA: TGTGCCAGCAGCCAAAGGACCGAGGGCCCCTATAATTCACCCCTCCACTTT.

V is TRBV9 and J is TRBJ2-5; TRBD1 matches 10 bases. Trimming cost V 4 bases and J 3 bases; bases outside gene matches: 6. The CDR3 runs to 15 residues. Germline loops: CDR1 SGDLS, CDR2 YYNGEE. This chain's CDR3 is CASSSGQGGKETQYF. The CDR3 coding sequence is TGTGCCAGCAGCTCCGGACAGGGGGGCAAAGAGACCCAGTACTTC.

With regard to this clone: The junction shows a germline mismatch at one end, possibly a read error. V gene TRBV2 combines with J gene TRBJ1-1; 8 nucleotides agree with TRBD1. The germline V gene has CDR1 SNHLY and CDR2 FYNNEI. The CDR3 loop spans 15 amino acids. CDR3 region: CASSEGTGMNTEAFF. The CDR3 nucleotides are TGTGCCAGCAGCGAAGGGACAGGTATGAACACTGAAGCTTTCTTT.

This chain links TRBV19 with TRBJ1-3; D might be TRBD1 (5 bases). The CDR3 runs 13 residues. Germline V lookup: CDR1 LNHDA, CDR2 SQIVND (reference sequence). V was cut by 5 bases and J by 4 bases, with 9 bases left in between. The CDR3 sequence is CASSDSYGNTIYF. In DNA form, the CDR3 reads TGTGCCAGTAGTGACAGTTACGGAAACACCATATATTTT.

The rearrangement joins TRBV5-1 to TRBJ2-7; 8 nucleotides agree with TRBD1. Germline CDR1 and CDR2: SGHRS and YFSETQ. J lost 3 bases, V lost 3 bases, and 8 bases had no gene match. The CDR3 consists of 15 residues. CDR3 amino acids: CASSYTAGQVYEQYF. Here the CDR3 DNA reads TGCGCCAGCAGCTACACTGCGGGACAGGTCTACGAGCAGTACTTC.

The chain joins TRBV5-1 to TRBJ2-2; 9 nucleotides align to TRBD1. Losses at the gene ends were 0 bases for V and 4 bases for J; bases not matched to a gene: 4. This CDR3 contains 16 residues. Germline lookup yields CDR1 SGHRS and CDR2 YFSETQ. In DNA, the CDR3 is TGCGCCAGCAGCTTGGGATCGGGACAGGGCACCGGGGAGCTGTTTTTT. It specifies CASSLGSGQGTGELFF.

This clone has a handful of counts. The chain employs TRBV6-5 and TRBJ2-7, with 7 bases matching TRBD1. CDR3 length: 15 residues. In germline, CDR1 is MNHEY, CDR2 SVGAGI. With V trimmed by 6 bases and J by 2 bases, 10 bases remained unmatched. CDR3 DNA sequence: TGTGCCAGCAGCCTTATACCGGGACAGCCCTACGAGCAGTACTTC. This sequence encodes CASSLIPGQPYEQYF.

The chain recombines TRBV6-5 with TRBJ1-3; possible D gene TRBD1, 5 bases. Germline-derived CDR1 and CDR2 are MNHEY and SVGAGI. CDR3 length: 16 residues. The V end lost 1 base, the J end lost 4 bases, and 14 bases lay between the germline ends. CDR3 sequence (DNA): TGTGCCAGCAGTTACTTGAGTGGGGCTTCGGGAAACACCATATATTTT. Amino acid sequence: CASSYLSGASGNTIYF.

The chain carries TRBV19 and TRBJ2-3; 14 bases map to TRBD2. The CDR3 spans 19 residues. J lost 3 bases, V lost 4 bases, and 12 bases had no gene match. CDR1 and CDR2 (germline): LNHDA, SQIVND (reference sequence). The CDR3 loop reads CASSTGTGTSGSWTDTQYF. The DNA for the CDR3 is TGTGCCAGTAGTACCGGAACCGGGACTAGCGGGAGTTGGACAGATACGCAGTATTTT.

The chain couples TRBV6-6 to TRBJ2-1; 9 bases line up with TRBD1. The CDR3 runs to 13 residues. V trimming: 10 bases; J trimming: 10 bases; junction bases outside the gene matches: 11. CDR1 is MNHNY and CDR2 is SVGAGI in the germline V gene (reference sequence). CDR3 sequence: CATSGTGPPEQFF. CDR3 DNA sequence: TGTGCCACCTCCGGGACAGGGCCCCCAGAGCAGTTCTTC.

The chain combines TRBV25-1 with TRBJ2-1; D gene uncertain. The germline V gene has CDR1 MGHDK and CDR2 SYGVNS. This CDR3 is 18 amino acids long. V lost 1 base, J lost 6 bases, and 22 bases lay in between. The CDR3 DNA follows: TGTGCCAGCAGTGAATCGGAAACCGACTCATATCGCTCCAATGAGCAGTTCTTC. Encoded protein: CASSESETDSYRSNEQFF.

This rearrangement joins TRBV5-4 to TRBJ2-7; TRBD2 aligns across 10 bases. The germline gives CDR1 SGHNT, CDR2 YYREEE (reference sequence). This CDR3 region has 15 residues. V trimming: 0 bases; J trimming: 5 bases; junction bases outside the gene matches: 5. CDR3 nucleotides: TGTGCCAGCAGCTTGGCGGGAGCGGGGGGGGACGAGCAGTACTTC. This gives the protein CASSLAGAGGDEQYF.

The genes are TRBV13 and TRBJ2-5; perhaps TRBD1 as D (5 bases). The CDR3 is 14 amino acids. The germline V gene has CDR1 PRHDT and CDR2 FYEKMQ (reference sequence). Trimming shortened V by 5 bases and J by 4 bases, and 14 bases separated the two germline ends. The CDR3 coding sequence is TGTGCCAGCAGCGCGATAGGGGAAGGAGAGACCCAGTACTTC. Protein: CASSAIGEGETQYF.